The entry that follows covers one TCR beta chain sequence. The immunoSEQ assay amplified TCRB CDR3 from up to roughly 2 ug DNA. The primer mix had 60 V beta and 13 J beta primers. Here immunoSEQ multiplex PCR was the method, and the copy in TCRdb shows in-frame clones only, minus some. Seen here are around 72,000 clones, approximately 81% observed once, and the top ten hold 7.9%. The data derive from a study of glioma-infiltrating T cells after dendritic cell vaccination. Fresh-frozen tumor tissue and more than two years of survival data were available for all. Isocitrate dehydrogenase mutation was absent in all glioblastoma patients. Germline CDR1 is MNHNY and CDR2 is SVGAGI (reference sequence). V was cut by 6 bases and J by 4 bases, with 12 bases left in between. CDR3 size: 13 residues.

This chain connects TRBV6-6 to TRBJ1-2, with D unresolved. The receptor's source is a human donor with glioblastoma. The sample was blood, taken before dendritic cell vaccination. The DNA for the CDR3 is TGTGCCAGCAGCAGGAGGGCGGCCTATGGCTACACCTTC. Encoded protein: CASSRRAAYGYTF.